This is a list of T cell receptor beta chains from one sample in a study of T cell repertoires in cytomegalovirus infection. A single record per CDR3 protein comes from TCRdb applying MiXCR to the reads. The sample comprises about 160,000 distinct CDR3 sequences, 17% of which are singletons, and roughly a sixth rests with the top ten. Input material: CD8+ T cells from PBMCs. All receptors derive from a human donor in good health (CMV status not recorded). Some clones in this sample may be carry-over from other donors' samples. Each CDR3 is given with its conserved first and last residue. The D gene is left open where the match is weak. The size field is filled for only some rows; it gives once, few, many or a size class.

size: -; J: TRBJ2-1; D: -; V: TRBV28; DNA: TGTGCCAGCAGTTTTTTGACGTGGGACTCAGATCCGGGACTCTTCAATGAGCAGTTCTTC; CDR3: CASSFLTWDSDPGLFNEQFF
size: -; J: TRBJ2-7; D: -; V: TRBV2; DNA: TGTGCCAGCAGCCCCCGAAGGGACGAGCAGTACTTC; CDR3: CASSPRRDEQYF
size: many; J: TRBJ2-1; D: TRBD2; V: TRBV7-6; DNA: TGTGCCAGCAGCCTAGCGGGAGTCTACAATGAGCAGTTCTTC; CDR3: CASSLAGVYNEQFF
size: -; J: TRBJ2-4; D: -; V: TRBV2; DNA: TGTGCCAGCAGTGAAGCAAACAGTCAGTACTTC; CDR3: CASSEANSQYF
size: -; J: TRBJ2-7; D: -; V: TRBV28; DNA: TGTGCCAGCAGGCAGGAGGATTCCTACGAGCAGTACTTC; CDR3: CASRQEDSYEQYF
size: -; J: TRBJ2-7; D: TRBD1; V: TRBV6-1; DNA: TGTGCCAGCAGTCCCGGGACAGACAGCTCCTACGAGCAGTACTTC; CDR3: CASSPGTDSSYEQYF
size: -; J: TRBJ2-7; D: -; V: TRBV7-2; DNA: TGTGCCAGCAGCCCCTTCGTTGAGAATCCCTACGAGCAGTACTTC; CDR3: CASSPFVENPYEQYF
size: few; J: TRBJ2-7; D: -; V: TRBV7-9; DNA: TGTGCCAGCAGCTCCGGACTCCGCCCCTACGAGCAGTACTTC; CDR3: CASSSGLRPYEQYF
size: -; J: TRBJ2-1; D: -; V: TRBV7-6; DNA: TGTGCCAGCAGCTTAACGGGGGCAGGCCACAATGAGCAGTTCTTC; CDR3: CASSLTGAGHNEQFF
size: many; J: TRBJ2-5; D: TRBD1; V: TRBV7-6; DNA: TGTGCCAGCAGCTTAGGTGGACAGGGGGCTTTTAGCGGTCCCGGGGAGACCCAGTACTTC; CDR3: CASSLGGQGAFSGPGETQYF
size: few; J: TRBJ2-3; D: -; V: TRBV6-4; DNA: TGTGCCAGCGGGGATGGCACAACAGATACGCAGTATTTT; CDR3: CASGDGTTDTQYF
size: -; J: TRBJ2-7; D: TRBD1; V: TRBV7-2; DNA: TGTGCCAGCAGCCCCGGGACAGGGATTGAGCAGTACTTC; CDR3: CASSPGTGIEQYF
size: -; J: TRBJ1-1; D: -; V: TRBV7-2; DNA: TGTGCCAGCAGCCCCCACCCGGGGAAGGAGAACACTGAAGCTTTCTTT; CDR3: CASSPHPGKENTEAFF
size: once; J: TRBJ2-1; D: TRBD2; V: TRBV20-1; DNA: TGCAGTGCTGGAGAGGAGGGACTAGCAGGGGATGAGCAGTTCTTC; CDR3: CSAGEEGLAGDEQFF
size: few; J: TRBJ2-6; D: TRBD1; V: TRBV7-9; DNA: TGTGCCAGCAGCTTAGTTACAGGGGATTCTGGGGCCAACGTCCTGACTTTC; CDR3: CASSLVTGDSGANVLTF
size: -; J: TRBJ1-1; D: TRBD1; V: TRBV5-4; DNA: TGTGCCAGCAGCTTGGAGGGCAGGGGGGGGACTGAAGCTTTCTTT; CDR3: CASSLEGRGGTEAFF
size: few; J: TRBJ2-1; D: TRBD1; V: TRBV29-1; DNA: TGCAGCGTTGCCGGGACAGGGGTTTCCAATGAGCAGTTCTTC; CDR3: CSVAGTGVSNEQFF
size: -; J: TRBJ1-2; D: TRBD1; V: TRBV7-9; DNA: TGTGCCAGCAGCGAGAAACAGGGGGATGTTGGCTACACCTTC; CDR3: CASSEKQGDVGYTF
size: many; J: TRBJ1-1; D: -; V: TRBV4-3; DNA: TGCGCCAGCAGCCAAGAGAGGAGTTTCTCCACTGAAGCTTTCTTT; CDR3: CASSQERSFSTEAFF
size: -; J: TRBJ1-1; D: -; V: TRBV19; DNA: TGTGCCAGTATGGGGGGTTTAAGGACTGAAGCTTTCTTT; CDR3: CASMGGLRTEAFF
size: -; J: TRBJ2-7; D: -; V: TRBV12-3/TRBV12-4; DNA: TGTGCCAGCAGTTCCTGGACAGAAAGGGACGAGCAGTACTTC; CDR3: CASSSWTERDEQYF
size: few; J: TRBJ1-1; D: TRBD1; V: TRBV7-9; DNA: TGTGCCAGCAGCTTCGAGGGGACAGGGATGAACACTGAAGCTTTCTTT; CDR3: CASSFEGTGMNTEAFF
size: -; J: TRBJ1-5; D: -; V: TRBV6-2/TRBV6-3; DNA: TGTGCCAGCAGTTACGTTAGACAGGGCAATCAGCCCCAGCATTTT; CDR3: CASSYVRQGNQPQHF
size: few; J: TRBJ2-7; D: -; V: TRBV6-4; DNA: TGTGCCAGCAGTGAATTTCGGGGACCTTCCTACGAGCAGTACTTC; CDR3: CASSEFRGPSYEQYF
size: -; J: TRBJ2-3; D: -; V: TRBV6-6; DNA: TGTGCCAGCAGACTAGTTGCAGATACGCAGTATTTT; CDR3: CASRLVADTQYF
size: -; J: TRBJ2-1; D: -; V: TRBV28; DNA: TGTGCCAGCACCCCCTTGAGAAAGAAGGATGAGCAGTTCTTC; CDR3: CASTPLRKKDEQFF
size: -; J: TRBJ2-3; D: -; V: TRBV29-1; DNA: TGCAGCGTTGAAGGGGGGGCCAGGAATACGCAGTATTTT; CDR3: CSVEGGARNTQYF
size: few; J: TRBJ2-7; D: -; V: TRBV10-3; DNA: TGTGCCATCAGCTTCTCCGAGACCGCTGGCGAGCAGTACTTC; CDR3: CAISFSETAGEQYF
size: many; J: TRBJ2-7; D: -; V: TRBV11-2; DNA: TGTGCCAGCAGCTTAGTAACCTACGAGCAGTACTTC; CDR3: CASSLVTYEQYF
size: -; J: TRBJ1-1; D: -; V: TRBV6-5; DNA: TGTGCCAGCAGTTACGATCCGGAAAACACTGAAGCTTTCTTT; CDR3: CASSYDPENTEAFF
size: many; J: TRBJ2-1; D: TRBD2; V: TRBV7-2; DNA: TGTGCCAGCAGCTTAGACTGGGGACTAGCAGTTAGTGAGCAGTTCTTC; CDR3: CASSLDWGLAVSEQFF
size: -; J: TRBJ1-4; D: -; V: TRBV6-2/TRBV6-3; DNA: TGTGCCAGCAGCCCTGAGGTTTCGACAAAACTGTTTTTT; CDR3: CASSPEVSTKLFF
size: few; J: TRBJ2-5; D: -; V: TRBV6-2/TRBV6-3; DNA: TGTGCCAGCAGTTACGGGCAGAACCAAGAGACCCAGTACTTC; CDR3: CASSYGQNQETQYF
size: -; J: TRBJ1-2; D: -; V: TRBV19; DNA: TGTGCCAGCCTAGAACCTGGGCATGGCTACACCTTC; CDR3: CASLEPGHGYTF
size: -; J: TRBJ2-7; D: -; V: TRBV28; DNA: TGTGCCAGCAGGGGGCGGGGGCCCTACGAGCAGTACTTC; CDR3: CASRGRGPYEQYF
size: -; J: TRBJ2-7; D: -; V: TRBV6-6; DNA: TGTGCCAGCAGTTACTCGAGCAGGGGCGAGCAGTACTTC; CDR3: CASSYSSRGEQYF
size: many; J: TRBJ1-5; D: -; V: TRBV7-8; DNA: TGTGCCAGCAGCTTATTCGAGGTTGGACAGCCCCAGCATTTT; CDR3: CASSLFEVGQPQHF
size: few; J: TRBJ1-2; D: -; V: TRBV11-2; DNA: TGTGCCAGCAGCTTAGCTTGGGACAACTATGGCTACACCTTC; CDR3: CASSLAWDNYGYTF
size: few; J: TRBJ1-2; D: TRBD1; V: TRBV7-2; DNA: TGTGCCAGCAGCTTAAGGGAGACAGGGGCCAGCCCGCTAGGTGGGGGCTACACCTTC; CDR3: CASSLRETGASPLGGGYTF
size: few; J: TRBJ2-1; D: TRBD2; V: TRBV4-1; DNA: TGCGCCAGCAGCCAAGACAGCGGGACTAACAATGAGCAGTTCTTC; CDR3: CASSQDSGTNNEQFF
size: few; J: TRBJ2-7; D: -; V: TRBV7-9; DNA: TGTGCCAGCAGCTCCCGACTTGACCAGACCTACGAGCAGTACTTC; CDR3: CASSSRLDQTYEQYF
size: many; J: TRBJ2-2; D: -; V: TRBV6-2/TRBV6-3; DNA: TGTGCCAGCAGCTCCGGGACTGATAACACCGGGGAGCTGTTTTTT; CDR3: CASSSGTDNTGELFF
size: -; J: TRBJ2-7; D: -; V: TRBV19; DNA: TGTGCCAGTAGTCCGGGTGCATCCTCCTACGAGCAGTACTTC; CDR3: CASSPGASSYEQYF